The T cell receptor beta chain described here comes from a study of blood T cell repertoires in COVID-19. V lost 0 bases and J 7 bases, leaving 13 bases between the germline ends. Germline V gene sequence: CDR1 SGHDT, CDR2 YYEEEE. The CDR3 runs 14 residues. The table came from immunoSEQ multiplex PCR; TCRdb's copy has only in-frame clones and leaves some out. The sample consists of some 150,000 clones, approximately 85% of them appearing once. The source of this sequence is a woman in her fifties or sixties with COVID-19, enrolled during active disease. J is TRBJ1-2 and V is TRBV5-6; D uncertain. The source material was peripheral blood. CDR3 sequence (DNA): TGTGCCAGCAGCTTGGTCGACCTCGACTCTGGCTACACCTTC. Translation gives CASSLVDLDSGYTF.